The T cell receptor (beta chain) under discussion was sequenced for a study of radiation and T cells in renal cell carcinoma. In the study overall: Nephrectomy followed 15 Gy stereotactic body radiation by 4 weeks.

The CDR3 runs 17 residues. V lost 2 bases to trimming and J lost 0 bases, with 15 bases between them. Germline assignment: CDR1 SGHKS and CDR2 YYEKEE (reference sequence). Notes on the study in general: In blood, top tumor clones expanded by 2 weeks, shrinking by 4.

Profiled with immunoSEQ multiplex PCR; TCRdb holds only in-frame clones, not every one. The table records roughly 53,000 clones, 75% to 85% of them present only once. Specified time point: baseline pretreatment blood. Treatment meaning: 15 Gy SBRT to primary tumor, nephrectomy 4 weeks later. Radiation-treated patients gave blood at baseline, week 2 and week 4. This renal cell carcinoma was of the clear cell type. Concerning this clone itself: Antigen: not known.

The clonotype originates from a woman in her seventies with renal cell carcinoma. The source material was blood, sampled from a patient whose treatment included radiotherapy and nephrectomy. The chain employs TRBV5-5 and TRBJ1-5, with D perhaps TRBD1 (5 bases). CDR3 sequence (DNA): TGTGCCAGCAGCTTAGGCAGGGATACCTATAGCAATCAGCCCCAGCATTTT. It encodes CASSLGRDTYSNQPQHF.